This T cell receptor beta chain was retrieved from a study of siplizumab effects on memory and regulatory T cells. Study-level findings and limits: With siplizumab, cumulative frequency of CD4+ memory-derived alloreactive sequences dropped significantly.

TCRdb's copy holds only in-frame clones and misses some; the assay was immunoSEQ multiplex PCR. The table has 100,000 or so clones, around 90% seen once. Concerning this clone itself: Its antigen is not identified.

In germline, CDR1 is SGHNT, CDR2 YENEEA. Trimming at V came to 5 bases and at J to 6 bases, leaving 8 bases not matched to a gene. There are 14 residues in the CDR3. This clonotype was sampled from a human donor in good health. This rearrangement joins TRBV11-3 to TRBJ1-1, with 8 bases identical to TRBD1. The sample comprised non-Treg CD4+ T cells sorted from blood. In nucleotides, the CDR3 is TGTGCCAGCAGCCCGGGACAGGTAGGCTCTGAAGCTTTCTTT. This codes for CASSPGQVGSEAFF.